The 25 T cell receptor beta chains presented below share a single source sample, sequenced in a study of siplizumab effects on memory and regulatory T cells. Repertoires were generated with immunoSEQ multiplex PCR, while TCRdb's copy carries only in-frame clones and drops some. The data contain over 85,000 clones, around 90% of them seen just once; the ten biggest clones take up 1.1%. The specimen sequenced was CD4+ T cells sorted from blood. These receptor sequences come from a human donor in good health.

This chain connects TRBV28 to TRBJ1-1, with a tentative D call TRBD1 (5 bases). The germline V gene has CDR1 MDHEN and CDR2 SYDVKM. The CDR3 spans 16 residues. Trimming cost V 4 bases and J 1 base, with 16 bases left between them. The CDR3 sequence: CASSSGGVTGNTEAFF. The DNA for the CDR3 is TGTGCCAGCAGTTCCGGGGGAGTTACGGGGAACACTGAAGCTTTCTTT.

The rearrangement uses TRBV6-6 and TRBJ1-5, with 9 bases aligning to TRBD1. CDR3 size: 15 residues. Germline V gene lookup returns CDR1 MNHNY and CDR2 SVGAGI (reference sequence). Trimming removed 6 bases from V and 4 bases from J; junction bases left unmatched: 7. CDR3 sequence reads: CASSPDRGKNQPQHF. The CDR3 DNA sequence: TGTGCCAGCAGCCCGGACAGGGGAAAGAATCAGCCCCAGCATTTT.

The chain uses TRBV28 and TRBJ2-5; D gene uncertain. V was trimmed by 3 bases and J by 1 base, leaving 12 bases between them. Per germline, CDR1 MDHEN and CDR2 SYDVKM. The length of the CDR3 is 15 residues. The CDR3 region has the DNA TGTGCCAGCAGTTTCGTTTGGCAGAGCCAAGAGACCCAGTACTTC. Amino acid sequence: CASSFVWQSQETQYF.

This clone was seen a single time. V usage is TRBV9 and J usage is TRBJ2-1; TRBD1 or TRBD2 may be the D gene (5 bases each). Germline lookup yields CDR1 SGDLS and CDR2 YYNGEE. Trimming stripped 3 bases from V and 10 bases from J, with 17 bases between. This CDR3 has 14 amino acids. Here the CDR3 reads CASSDRDPKGEQFF. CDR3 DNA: TGTGCCAGCAGCGACCGGGACCCTAAGGGGGAGCAGTTCTTC.

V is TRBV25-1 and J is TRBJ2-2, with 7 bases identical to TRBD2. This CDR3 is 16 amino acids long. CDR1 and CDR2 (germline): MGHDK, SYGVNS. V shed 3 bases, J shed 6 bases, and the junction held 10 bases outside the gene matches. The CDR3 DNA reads TGTGCCAGCAGTGAGTACGGGGGGAATCGGCCCGGGGAGCTGTTTTTT. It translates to CASSEYGGNRPGELFF.

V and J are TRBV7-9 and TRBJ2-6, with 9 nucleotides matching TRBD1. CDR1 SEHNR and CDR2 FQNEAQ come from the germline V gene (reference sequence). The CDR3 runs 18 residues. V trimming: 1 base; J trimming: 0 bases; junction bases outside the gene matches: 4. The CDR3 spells CASSLVYRGLSGANVLTF. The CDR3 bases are TGTGCCAGCAGCTTAGTGTACAGGGGGCTCTCTGGGGCCAACGTCCTGACTTTC.

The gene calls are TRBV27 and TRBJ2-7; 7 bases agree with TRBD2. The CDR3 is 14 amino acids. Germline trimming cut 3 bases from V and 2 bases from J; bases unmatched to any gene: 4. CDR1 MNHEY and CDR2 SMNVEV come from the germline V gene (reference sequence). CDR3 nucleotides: TGTGCCAGCAGTTTTGGGCGGGAGCCCTACGAGCAGTACTTC. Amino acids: CASSFGREPYEQYF.

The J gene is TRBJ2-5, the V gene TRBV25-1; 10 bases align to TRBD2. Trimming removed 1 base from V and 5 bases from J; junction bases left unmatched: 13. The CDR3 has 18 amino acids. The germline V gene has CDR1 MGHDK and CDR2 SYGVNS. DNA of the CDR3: TGTGCCAGCAGTGAATCGCTGGCTAGCGGGAGTACGGTCGAGACCCAGTACTTC. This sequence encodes CASSESLASGSTVETQYF.

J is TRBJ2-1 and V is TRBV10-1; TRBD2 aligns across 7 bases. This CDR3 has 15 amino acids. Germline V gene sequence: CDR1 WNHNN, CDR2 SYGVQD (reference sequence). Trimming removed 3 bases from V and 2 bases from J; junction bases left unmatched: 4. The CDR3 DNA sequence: TGCGCCAGCAGTGAAGGGCTAGCGGCCTACAATGAGCAGTTCTTC. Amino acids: CASSEGLAAYNEQFF.

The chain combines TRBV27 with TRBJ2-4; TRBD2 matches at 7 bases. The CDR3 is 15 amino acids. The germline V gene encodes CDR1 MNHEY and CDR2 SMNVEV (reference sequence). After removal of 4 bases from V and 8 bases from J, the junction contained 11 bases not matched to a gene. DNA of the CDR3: TGTGCCAGCAGTTCCTGGGGGGGTGAGGGGTACATTCAGTACTTC. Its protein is CASSSWGGEGYIQYF.

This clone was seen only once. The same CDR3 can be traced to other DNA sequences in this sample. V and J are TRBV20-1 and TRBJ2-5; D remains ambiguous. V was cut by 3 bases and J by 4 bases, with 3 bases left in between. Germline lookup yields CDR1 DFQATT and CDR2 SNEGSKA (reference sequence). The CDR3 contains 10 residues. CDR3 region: CSARGETQYF. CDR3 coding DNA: TGCAGTGCTAGGGGAGAGACCCAGTACTTC.

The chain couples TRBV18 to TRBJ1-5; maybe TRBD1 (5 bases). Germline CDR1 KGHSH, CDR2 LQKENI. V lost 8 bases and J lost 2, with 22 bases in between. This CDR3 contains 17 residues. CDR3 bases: TGTGCCAGCCCGGGGGGACTCCTAAAAGTGGGCAATCAGCCCCAGCATTTT. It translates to CASPGGLLKVGNQPQHF.

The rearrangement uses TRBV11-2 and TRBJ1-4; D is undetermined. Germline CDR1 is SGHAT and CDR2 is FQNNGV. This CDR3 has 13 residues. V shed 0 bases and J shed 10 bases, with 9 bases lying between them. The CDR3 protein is CASSLDRTGKLFF. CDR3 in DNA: TGTGCCAGCAGCTTAGATCGGACTGGAAAACTGTTTTTT.

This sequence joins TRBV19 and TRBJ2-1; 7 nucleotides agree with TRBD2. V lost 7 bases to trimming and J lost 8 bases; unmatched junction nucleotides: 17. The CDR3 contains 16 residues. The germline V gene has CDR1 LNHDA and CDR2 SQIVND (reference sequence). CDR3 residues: CASNPRGGRIFDEQFF. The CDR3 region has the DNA TGTGCCAGTAACCCACGGGGCGGGAGAATTTTCGATGAGCAGTTCTTC.

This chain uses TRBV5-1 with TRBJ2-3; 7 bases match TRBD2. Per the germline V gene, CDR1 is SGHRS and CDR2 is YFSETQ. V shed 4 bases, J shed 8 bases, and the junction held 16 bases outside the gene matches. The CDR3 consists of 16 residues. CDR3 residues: CASSLRTSSGTGTQYF. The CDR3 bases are TGCGCCAGCAGCCTCAGGACTAGTTCGGGAACGGGTACGCAGTATTTT.

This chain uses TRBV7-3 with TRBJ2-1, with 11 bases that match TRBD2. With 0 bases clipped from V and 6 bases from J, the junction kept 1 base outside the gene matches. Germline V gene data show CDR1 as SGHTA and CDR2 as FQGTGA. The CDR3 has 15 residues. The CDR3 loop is CASSLTSGRANEQFF. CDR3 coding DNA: TGTGCCAGCAGCTTAACTAGCGGGAGGGCCAATGAGCAGTTCTTC.

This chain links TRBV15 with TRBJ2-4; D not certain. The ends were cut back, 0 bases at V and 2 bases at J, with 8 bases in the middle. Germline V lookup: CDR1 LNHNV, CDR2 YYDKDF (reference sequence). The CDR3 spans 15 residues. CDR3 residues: CATSRDPHTKNIQYF. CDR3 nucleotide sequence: TGTGCCACCAGCAGAGATCCCCATACCAAAAACATTCAGTACTTC.

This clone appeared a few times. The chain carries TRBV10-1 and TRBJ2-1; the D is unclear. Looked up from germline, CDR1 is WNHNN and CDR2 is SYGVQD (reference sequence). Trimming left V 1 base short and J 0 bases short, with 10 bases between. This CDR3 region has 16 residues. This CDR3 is CASSEFVWSSYNEQFF. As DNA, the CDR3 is TGCGCCAGCAGTGAGTTTGTGTGGAGCTCCTACAATGAGCAGTTCTTC.

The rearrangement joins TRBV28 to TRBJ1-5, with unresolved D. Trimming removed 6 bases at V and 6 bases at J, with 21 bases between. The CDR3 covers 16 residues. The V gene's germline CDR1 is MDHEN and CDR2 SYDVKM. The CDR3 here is CASRTLVSGWSQPQHF. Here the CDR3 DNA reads TGTGCCAGCAGAACCTTGGTTTCGGGTTGGAGTCAGCCCCAGCATTTT.

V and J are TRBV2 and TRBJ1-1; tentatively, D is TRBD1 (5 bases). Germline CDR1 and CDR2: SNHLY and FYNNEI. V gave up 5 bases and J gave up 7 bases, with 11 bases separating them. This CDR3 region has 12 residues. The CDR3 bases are TGTGCCAGCAGTTATCAGGGATATGAAGCTTTCTTT. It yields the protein CASSYQGYEAFF.

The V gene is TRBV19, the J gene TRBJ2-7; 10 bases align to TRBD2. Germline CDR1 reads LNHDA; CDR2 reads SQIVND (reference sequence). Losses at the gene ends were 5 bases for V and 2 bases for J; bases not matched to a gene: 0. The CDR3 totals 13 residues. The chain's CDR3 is CASSGLAAYEQYF. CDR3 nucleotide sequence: TGTGCCAGTAGTGGACTAGCGGCCTACGAGCAGTACTTC.

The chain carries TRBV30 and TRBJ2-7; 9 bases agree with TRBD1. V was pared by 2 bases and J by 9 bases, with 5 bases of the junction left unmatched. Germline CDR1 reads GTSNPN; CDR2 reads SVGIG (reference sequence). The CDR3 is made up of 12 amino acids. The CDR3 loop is CAWSRGQGGQYF. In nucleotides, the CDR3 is TGTGCCTGGAGTAGGGGACAGGGCGGGCAGTACTTC.

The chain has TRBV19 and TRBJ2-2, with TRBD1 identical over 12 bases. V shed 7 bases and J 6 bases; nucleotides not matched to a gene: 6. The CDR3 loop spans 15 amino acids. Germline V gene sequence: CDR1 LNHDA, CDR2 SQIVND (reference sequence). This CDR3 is CASIGTGGTPGELFF. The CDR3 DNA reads TGTGCCAGTATAGGGACAGGGGGCACCCCCGGGGAGCTGTTTTTT.

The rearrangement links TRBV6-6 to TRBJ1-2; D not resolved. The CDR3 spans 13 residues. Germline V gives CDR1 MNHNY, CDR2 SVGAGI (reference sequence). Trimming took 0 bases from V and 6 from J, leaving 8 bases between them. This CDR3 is CASSYSMGNGYTF. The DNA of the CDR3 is TGTGCCAGCAGTTACTCGATGGGCAATGGCTACACCTTC.

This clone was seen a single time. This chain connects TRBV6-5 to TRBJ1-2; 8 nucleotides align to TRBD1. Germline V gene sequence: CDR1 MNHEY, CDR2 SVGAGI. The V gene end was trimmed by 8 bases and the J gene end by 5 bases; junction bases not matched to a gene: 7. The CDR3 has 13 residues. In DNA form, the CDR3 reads TGTGCCAGCCGAGTGACAGGGGTGTATGGCTACACCTTC. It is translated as CASRVTGVYGYTF.